The rows below give T cell receptor beta chains drawn from one sample of a study of cytomegalovirus exposure and HLA in healthy donors. Some clones are missing from TCRdb's copy, which holds only in-frame ones; the method was immunoSEQ multiplex PCR. The table lists around 53,000 clones, around 72% of them singletons. Sequenced sample: PBMCs. The receptors stem from a man younger than 35 in good health and CMV-seronegative. Both conserved end residues are part of each CDR3.

V	length	J	CDR3
TRBV2	14	TRBJ2-5	CASSSGVYQETQYF
TRBV9	15	TRBJ2-7	CASSVASGTLYEQYF
TRBV29-1	15	TRBJ2-1	CSVAGTSGSYNEQFF
TRBV5-1	17	TRBJ1-2	CASSQIHLDSHSGGYTF
TRBV6-4	11	TRBJ2-3	CASSIFVTQYF
TRBV5-4	16	TRBJ2-7	CASSLALAGPSYEQYF
TRBV15	14	TRBJ2-7	CATSRDYTGYEQYF
TRBV5-1	13	TRBJ1-1	CASSSGTLNEAFF
TRBV13	14	TRBJ1-4	CASSATGANEKLFF
TRBV4-1	15	TRBJ2-7	CASSQAFAGGFEQYF
TRBV5-1	15	TRBJ2-5	CASSLAGLYQETQYF
TRBV4-3	15	TRBJ2-5	CASSQDLAGRETQYF
TRBV4-1	13	TRBJ2-7	CASSRWTGDEQYF
TRBV6-1	14	TRBJ2-1	CASTPGSQMGEQFF
TRBV10-2	16	TRBJ2-7	CASSAKTPGGSYEQYF
TRBV7-2	15	TRBJ2-2	CASSPRTANTGELFF
TRBV5-6	16	TRBJ2-4	CASSPVGGGGKNIQYF
TRBV6-1	14	TRBJ1-4	CASIGRATNEKLFF
TRBV7-2	16	TRBJ2-4	CASSLVLLGGKNIQYF
TRBV6-1	13	TRBJ1-6	CATLDRNNSPLHF
TRBV11-2	16	TRBJ2-7	CASSLTIAGGAYEQYF
TRBV7-9	16	TRBJ1-2	CASSLAGDLRGGGYTF
TRBV5-6	16	TRBJ2-3	CASSPGTSGRIDTQYF
TRBV18	14	TRBJ2-7	CASSPPGRIYEQYF
TRBV11-2	15	TRBJ2-5	CASRTTSGRNETQYF
TRBV7-2	14	TRBJ2-2	CASSPGSATGELFF
TRBV7-2	15	TRBJ1-1	CASSLYDSPNTEAFF
TRBV29-1	15	TRBJ2-7	CSVEGGQESSYEQYF
TRBV5-1	14	TRBJ2-2	CASSFKGGTGELFF
TRBV7-9	12	TRBJ2-2	CASSLGVRELFF
TRBV6-5	15	TRBJ1-1	CASSQGIGARPEAFF
TRBV6-5	12	TRBJ2-7	CASRPHTGEQYF
TRBV18	15	TRBJ1-5	CASSHGTGGNQPQHF
TRBV20-1	11	TRBJ1-1	CSATSGTEAFF
TRBV7-2	12	TRBJ2-1	CASSSLVGEQFF
TRBV5-5	15	TRBJ2-1	CASSFGRPAYNEQFF
TRBV6-4	14	TRBJ2-3	CASSAQGPPDTQYF
TRBV6-6	15	TRBJ2-3	CASSDGQGGTDTQYF
TRBV7-6	17	TRBJ2-7	CASSPLWGSGPPYEQYF
TRBV4-2	15	TRBJ2-7	CASSQEILAGYEQYF
TRBV28	15	TRBJ1-1	CASSFEAAWNTEAFF
TRBV28	13	TRBJ1-1	CASSSRAPRGAFF
TRBV4-1	15	TRBJ2-2	CASSQVGVETGELFF
TRBV6-5	15	TRBJ2-7	CASSYSTAGAYEQYF
TRBV13	15	TRBJ2-7	CASSTLAGGPYEQYF
TRBV2	17	TRBJ2-1	CASSEDTSGTPYNEQFF
TRBV30	12	TRBJ1-2	CAWNLEKEGYTF